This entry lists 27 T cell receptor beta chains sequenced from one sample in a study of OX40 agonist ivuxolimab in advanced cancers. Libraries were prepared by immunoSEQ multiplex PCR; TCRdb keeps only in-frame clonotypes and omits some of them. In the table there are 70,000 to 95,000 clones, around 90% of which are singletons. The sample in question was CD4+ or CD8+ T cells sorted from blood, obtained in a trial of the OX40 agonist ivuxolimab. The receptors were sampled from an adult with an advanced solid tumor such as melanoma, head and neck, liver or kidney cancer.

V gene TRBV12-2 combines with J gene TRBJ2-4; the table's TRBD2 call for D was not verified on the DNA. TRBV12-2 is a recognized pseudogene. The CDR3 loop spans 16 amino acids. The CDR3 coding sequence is TGTGCAAGTCGCTTGTCGGGGGGAGACGTGGTGTACATTCAGTACTTC. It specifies CASRLSGGDVVYIQYF.

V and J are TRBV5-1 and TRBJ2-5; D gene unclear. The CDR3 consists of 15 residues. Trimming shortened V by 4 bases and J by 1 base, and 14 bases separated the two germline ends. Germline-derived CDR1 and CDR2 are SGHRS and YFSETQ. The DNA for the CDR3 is TGCGCCAGCAGCCGTACCGGTCCGCCCCAAGAGACCCAGTACTTC. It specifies CASSRTGPPQETQYF. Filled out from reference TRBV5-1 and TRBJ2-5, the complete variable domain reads KAGVTQTPRYLIKTRGQQVTLSCSPISGHRSVSWYQQTPGQGLQFLFEYFSETQRNKGNFPGRFSGRQFSNSRSEMNVSTLELGDSALYLCASSRTGPPQETQYFGPGTRLLVL.

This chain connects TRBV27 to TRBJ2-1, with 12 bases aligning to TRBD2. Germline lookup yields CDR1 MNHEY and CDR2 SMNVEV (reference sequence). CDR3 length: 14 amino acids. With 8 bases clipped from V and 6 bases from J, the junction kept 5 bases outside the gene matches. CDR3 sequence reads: CASYGLAGPNEQFF. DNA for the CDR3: TGTGCCAGCTACGGACTAGCGGGGCCCAATGAGCAGTTCTTC.

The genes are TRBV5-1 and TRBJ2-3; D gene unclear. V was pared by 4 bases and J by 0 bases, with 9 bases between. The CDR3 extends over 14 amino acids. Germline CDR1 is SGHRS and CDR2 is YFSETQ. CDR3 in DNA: TGCGCCAGCAGCGACGGCCCTAGCACAGATACGCAGTATTTT. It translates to CASSDGPSTDTQYF.

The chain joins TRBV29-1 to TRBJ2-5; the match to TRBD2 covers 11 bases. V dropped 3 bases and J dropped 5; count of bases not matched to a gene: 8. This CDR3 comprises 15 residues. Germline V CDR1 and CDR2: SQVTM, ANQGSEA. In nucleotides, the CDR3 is TGCAGCGTTGATTGGCTAGCGGGGGGAGGTGAGACCCAGTACTTC. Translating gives CSVDWLAGGGETQYF.

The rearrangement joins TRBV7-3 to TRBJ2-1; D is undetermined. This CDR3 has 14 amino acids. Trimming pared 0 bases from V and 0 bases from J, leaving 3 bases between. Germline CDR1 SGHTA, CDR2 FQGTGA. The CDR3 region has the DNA TGTGCCAGCAGCTTAACGGGCTCCTACAATGAGCAGTTCTTC. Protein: CASSLTGSYNEQFF.

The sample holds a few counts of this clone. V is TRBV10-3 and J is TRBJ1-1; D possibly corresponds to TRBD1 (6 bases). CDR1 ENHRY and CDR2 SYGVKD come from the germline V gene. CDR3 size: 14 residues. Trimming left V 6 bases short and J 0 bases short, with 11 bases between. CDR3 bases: TGTGCCATCAGATCGGACAGTTTGAACACTGAAGCTTTCTTT. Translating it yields CAIRSDSLNTEAFF.

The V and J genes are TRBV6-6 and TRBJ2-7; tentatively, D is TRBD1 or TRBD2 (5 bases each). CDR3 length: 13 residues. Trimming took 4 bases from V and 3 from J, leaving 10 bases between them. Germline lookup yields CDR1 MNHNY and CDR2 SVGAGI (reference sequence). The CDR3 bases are TGTGCCAGCAGTTCCCCAGGGAGCTACGAGCAGTACTTC. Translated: CASSSPGSYEQYF.

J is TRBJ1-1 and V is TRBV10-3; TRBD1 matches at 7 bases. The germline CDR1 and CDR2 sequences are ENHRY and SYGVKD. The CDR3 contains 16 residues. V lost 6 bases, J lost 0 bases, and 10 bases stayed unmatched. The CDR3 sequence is CAISETGTLMNTEAFF. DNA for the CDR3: TGTGCCATCAGCGAGACAGGGACTCTGATGAACACTGAAGCTTTCTTT.

Written as DNA, the CDR3 is TGTGCCAGCAGCGCTCGACAGGACACCTACAATGAGCAGTTCTTC. It encodes CASSARQDTYNEQFF. The chain joins TRBV9 to TRBJ2-1, with a weak D call TRBD1 (6 bases). Trimming took off 3 bases at V and 2 bases at J, with 12 bases between the two ends. The CDR3 extends over 15 amino acids. CDR1 and CDR2 from the germline V gene are SGDLS and YYNGEE.

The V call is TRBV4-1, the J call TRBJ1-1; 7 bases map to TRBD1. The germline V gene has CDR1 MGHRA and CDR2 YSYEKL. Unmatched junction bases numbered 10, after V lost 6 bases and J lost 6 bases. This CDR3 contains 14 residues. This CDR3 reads CASSRGQGPSEAFF. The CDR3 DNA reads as TGCGCCAGCAGTAGGGGGCAGGGACCCTCTGAAGCTTTCTTT.

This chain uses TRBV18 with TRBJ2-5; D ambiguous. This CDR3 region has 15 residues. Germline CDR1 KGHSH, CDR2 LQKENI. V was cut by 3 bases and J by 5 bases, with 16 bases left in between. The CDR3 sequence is CASSPLLSSRETQYF. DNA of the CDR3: TGTGCCAGCTCACCTCTGCTTTCGTCCCGGGAGACCCAGTACTTC.

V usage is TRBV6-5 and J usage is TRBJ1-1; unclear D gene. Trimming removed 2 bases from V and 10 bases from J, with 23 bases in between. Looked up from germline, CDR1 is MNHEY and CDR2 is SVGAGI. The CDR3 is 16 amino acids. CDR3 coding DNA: TGTGCCAGCAGTTACCGGCCCCTCTCTCAGTCCTCAGGAGCTTTCTTT. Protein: CASSYRPLSQSSGAFF.

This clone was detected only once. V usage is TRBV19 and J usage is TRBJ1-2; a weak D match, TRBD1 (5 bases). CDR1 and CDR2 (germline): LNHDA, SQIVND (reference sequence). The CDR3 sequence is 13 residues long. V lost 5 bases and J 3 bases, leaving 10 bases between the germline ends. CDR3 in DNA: TGTGCCAGTAGTGGGCAGGGTGACTATGGCTACACCTTC. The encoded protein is CASSGQGDYGYTF.

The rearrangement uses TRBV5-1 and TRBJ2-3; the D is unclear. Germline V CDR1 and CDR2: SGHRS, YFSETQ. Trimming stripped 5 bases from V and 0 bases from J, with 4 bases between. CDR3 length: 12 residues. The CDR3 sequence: CASRTSTDTQYF. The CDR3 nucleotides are TGCGCCAGCAGGACTAGCACAGATACGCAGTATTTT.

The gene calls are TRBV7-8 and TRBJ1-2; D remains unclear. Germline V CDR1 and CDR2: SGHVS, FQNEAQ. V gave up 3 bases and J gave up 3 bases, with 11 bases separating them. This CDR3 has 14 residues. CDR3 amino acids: CASSFRRVDYGYTF. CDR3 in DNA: TGTGCCAGCAGCTTCAGAAGGGTGGACTATGGCTACACCTTC.

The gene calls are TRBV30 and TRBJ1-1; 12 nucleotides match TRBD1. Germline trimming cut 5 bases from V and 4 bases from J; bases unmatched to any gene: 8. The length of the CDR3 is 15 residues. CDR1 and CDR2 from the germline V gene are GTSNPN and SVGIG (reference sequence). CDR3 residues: CAWGRDRGRGTEAFF. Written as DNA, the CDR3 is TGTGCCTGGGGCCGGGACAGGGGGCGAGGCACTGAAGCTTTCTTT.

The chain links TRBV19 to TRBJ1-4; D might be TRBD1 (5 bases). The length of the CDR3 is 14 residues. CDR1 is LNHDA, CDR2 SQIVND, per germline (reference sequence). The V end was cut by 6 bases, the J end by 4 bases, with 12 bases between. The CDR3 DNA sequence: TGTGCCAGTAGCCTGGGGCAGGGTAATGAAAAACTGTTTTTT. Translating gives CASSLGQGNEKLFF.

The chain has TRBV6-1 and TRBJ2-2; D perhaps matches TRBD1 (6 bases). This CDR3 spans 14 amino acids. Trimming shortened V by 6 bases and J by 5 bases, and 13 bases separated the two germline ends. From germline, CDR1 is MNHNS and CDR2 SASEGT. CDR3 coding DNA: TGTGCCAGCAGCGTAACAGGGCGGACCGGGGAGCTGTTTTTT. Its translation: CASSVTGRTGELFF.

Written as DNA, the CDR3 is TGTGCCAGCAGTGTTCAGGGTTTCACCTACGAGCAGTACTTC. It yields the protein CASSVQGFTYEQYF. This rearrangement joins TRBV6-6 to TRBJ2-7, with D possibly TRBD1 on 5 matching bases. Germline V CDR1 and CDR2: MNHNY, SVGAGI (reference sequence). CDR3 length: 14 residues. The V gene lost 5 bases and the J gene lost 2 bases, with 13 bases spanning the gap.

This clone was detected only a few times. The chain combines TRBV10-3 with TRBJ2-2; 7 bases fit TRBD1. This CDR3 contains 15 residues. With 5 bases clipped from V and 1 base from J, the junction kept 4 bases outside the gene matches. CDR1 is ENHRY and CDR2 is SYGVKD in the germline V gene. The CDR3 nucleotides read TGTGCCATCAGTAGACAGGGCGGGAACACCGGGGAGCTGTTTTTT. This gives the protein CAISRQGGNTGELFF.

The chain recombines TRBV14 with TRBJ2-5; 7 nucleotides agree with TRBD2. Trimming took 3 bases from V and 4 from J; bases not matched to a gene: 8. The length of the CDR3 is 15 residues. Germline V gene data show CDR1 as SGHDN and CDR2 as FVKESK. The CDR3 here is CASSHPGGGAETQYF. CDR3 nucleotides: TGTGCCAGCAGCCACCCGGGAGGAGGGGCAGAGACCCAGTACTTC.

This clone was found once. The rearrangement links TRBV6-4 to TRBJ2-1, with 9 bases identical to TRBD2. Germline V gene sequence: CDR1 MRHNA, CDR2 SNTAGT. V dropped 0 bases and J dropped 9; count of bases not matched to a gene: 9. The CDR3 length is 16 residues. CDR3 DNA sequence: TGTGCCAGCAGTGACTCGTTGGCGGGGGGGTCTCGTGAGCAGTTCTTC. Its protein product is CASSDSLAGGSREQFF.

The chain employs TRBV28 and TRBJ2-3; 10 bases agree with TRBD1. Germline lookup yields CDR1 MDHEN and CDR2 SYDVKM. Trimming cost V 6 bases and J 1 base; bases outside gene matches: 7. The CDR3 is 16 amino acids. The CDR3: CASRSDRGRGTDTQYF. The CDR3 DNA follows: TGTGCCAGCAGGTCCGACAGGGGGCGCGGCACAGATACGCAGTATTTT.

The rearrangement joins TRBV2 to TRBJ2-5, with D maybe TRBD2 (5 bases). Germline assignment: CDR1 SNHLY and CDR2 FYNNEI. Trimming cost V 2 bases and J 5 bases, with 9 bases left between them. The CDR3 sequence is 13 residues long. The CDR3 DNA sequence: TGTGCCAGCAGTGAAAAGGCGGGTGAGACCCAGTACTTC. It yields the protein CASSEKAGETQYF.

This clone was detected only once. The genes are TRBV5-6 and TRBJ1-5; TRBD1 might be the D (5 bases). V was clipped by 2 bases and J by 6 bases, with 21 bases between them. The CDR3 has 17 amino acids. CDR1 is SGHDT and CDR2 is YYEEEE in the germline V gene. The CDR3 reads CASSLGNRPYGGQPQHF. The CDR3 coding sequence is TGTGCCAGCAGCTTAGGTAACAGGCCCTATGGGGGTCAGCCCCAGCATTTT.

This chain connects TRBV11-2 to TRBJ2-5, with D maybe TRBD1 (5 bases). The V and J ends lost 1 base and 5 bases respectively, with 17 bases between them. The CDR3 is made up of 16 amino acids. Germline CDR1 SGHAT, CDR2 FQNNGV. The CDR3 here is CASSLVLPGPAETQYF. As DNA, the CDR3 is TGTGCCAGCAGCTTAGTCCTGCCAGGGCCGGCGGAGACCCAGTACTTC.